This TCR beta chain originates from a study of technical replicates of blood from a few donors. Per the germline V gene, CDR1 is SGHVS and CDR2 is FQNEAQ. V trimming: 5 bases; J trimming: 6 bases; junction bases outside the gene matches: 6. The CDR3 sequence is 15 residues long. Profiled with immunoSEQ multiplex PCR; TCRdb holds only in-frame clones, not every one. Of 80,000 to 100,000 clones in the sample, 95% were seen once. This TCR was recovered from a human donor in good health. Specimen: T cells isolated from PBMCs. J is TRBJ1-6 and V is TRBV7-8; 8 nucleotides line up with TRBD1. The CDR3 bases are TGTGCCAGCAGCCCTTACACAGGGGGTAATTCACCCCTCCACTTT. It specifies CASSPYTGGNSPLHF.